Each of the 30 T cell receptor beta chains below was sequenced from the same sample in a study of shared clonotypes between healthy human individuals. CD8 cells regarded as naive lacked CD45RO, were positively chosen for CCR7, and omitted terminally differentiated effector memory CD45RA+ cells. Produced via immunoSEQ multiplex PCR; TCRdb's table is partial and in-frame only. This table holds about 800,000 clones, approximately 97% found once. The source material was naive CD8+ T cells sorted from blood. These receptors all stem from a man aged 30-40 years in good health.

The chain is built from TRBV2 and TRBJ2-1, with 10 bases fitting TRBD2. This CDR3 contains 17 residues. CDR1 is SNHLY, CDR2 FYNNEI, per germline. Germline trimming cut 2 bases from V and 0 bases from J; bases unmatched to any gene: 4. CDR3 coding DNA: TGTGCCAGCAGTGAACTAGCGGGAGTAAGCTCCTACAATGAGCAGTTCTTC. It encodes CASSELAGVSSYNEQFF.

This clone appeared a single time. The DNA of the CDR3 is TGTGCCAGCAGTTTTGGAAGTCCCTACGAGCAGTACTTC. It yields the protein CASSFGSPYEQYF. The chain uses TRBV27 and TRBJ2-7, with unresolved D. Trimming shortened V by 3 bases and J by 2 bases, and 8 bases separated the two germline ends. This CDR3 has 13 amino acids. Germline-derived CDR1 and CDR2 are MNHEY and SMNVEV (reference sequence).

The chain employs TRBV6-6 and TRBJ2-7; D is tentatively TRBD1 or TRBD2 (6 bases each). The CDR3 runs to 15 residues. Trimming removed 5 bases at V and 4 bases at J, with 18 bases between. Germline lookup yields CDR1 MNHNY and CDR2 SVGAGI (reference sequence). The CDR3 DNA reads as TGTGCCAGCAGTCCCCGAGGGGGGTTGGGGTACGAGCAGTACTTC. Encoded protein: CASSPRGGLGYEQYF.

The chain links TRBV2 to TRBJ2-1; no clear D gene. This CDR3 comprises 15 residues. The V gene's germline CDR1 is SNHLY and CDR2 FYNNEI. With 3 bases removed from V and 6 bases from J, the gap between germline ends came to 15 bases. The chain's CDR3 is CASSEFIAVGNEQFF. CDR3 nucleotide sequence: TGTGCCAGCAGTGAGTTTATTGCTGTCGGCAATGAGCAGTTCTTC.

This chain uses TRBV4-1 with TRBJ2-2; the match to TRBD2 covers 10 bases. The CDR3 consists of 17 residues. V dropped 0 bases and J dropped 3; count of bases not matched to a gene: 4. The germline V gene has CDR1 MGHRA and CDR2 YSYEKL. In nucleotides, the CDR3 is TGCGCCAGCAGCCAAGAAGTAGCGGGAGGATACACCGGGGAGCTGTTTTTT. It is translated as CASSQEVAGGYTGELFF.

The rearrangement joins TRBV2 to TRBJ1-2; 8 positions match TRBD1. The CDR3 length is 17 residues. CDR1 and CDR2 from the germline V gene are SNHLY and FYNNEI. Trimming took 7 bases from V and 1 from J; bases not matched to a gene: 14. The CDR3 loop is CASIRLLRDRNNYGYTF. The CDR3 DNA reads TGTGCCAGCATCAGATTACTCCGGGACAGGAATAACTATGGCTACACCTTC.

The chain employs TRBV27 and TRBJ2-7; 10 positions agree with TRBD1. J lost 0 bases, V lost 11 bases, and 7 bases had no gene match. Per germline, CDR1 MNHEY and CDR2 SMNVEV (reference sequence). CDR3 length: 14 residues. The CDR3 loop reads CASSDRGSSYEQYF. The CDR3 region has the DNA TGTGCCTCATCGGACAGGGGGAGCTCCTACGAGCAGTACTTC.

The gene calls are TRBV5-6 and TRBJ2-7; a possible D gene is TRBD2 (7 bases). Trimming left V 3 bases short and J 2 bases short, with 12 bases between. This CDR3 spans 14 amino acids. Germline V gene sequence: CDR1 SGHDT, CDR2 YYEEEE. In DNA form, the CDR3 reads TGTGCCAGCAGCTGGGGGGGCTTTACCTACGAGCAGTACTTC. This encodes CASSWGGFTYEQYF.

This rearrangement joins TRBV29-1 to TRBJ2-7; D may be TRBD1 (5 bases). The CDR3 contains 14 residues. Germline V lookup: CDR1 SQVTM, CDR2 ANQGSEA. Trimming stripped 3 bases from V and 1 base from J, with 13 bases between. This CDR3 reads CSVETMTDSYEQYF. In nucleotides, the CDR3 is TGCAGCGTTGAGACCATGACAGATTCCTACGAGCAGTACTTC.

This rearrangement joins TRBV5-4 to TRBJ2-7; D tentatively fits TRBD1 or TRBD2 (5 bases each). Between the trimmed V and J ends, which lost 4 bases and 1 base, there was a span of 12 bases. Germline V gene data show CDR1 as SGHNT and CDR2 as YYREEE (reference sequence). The CDR3 totals 14 residues. The CDR3 sequence is CASSHGTNSYEQYF. The CDR3 nucleotides read TGTGCCAGCAGCCACGGGACCAATTCCTACGAGCAGTACTTC.

The chain recombines TRBV9 with TRBJ2-7; 11 bases line up with TRBD2. The germline V gene has CDR1 SGDLS and CDR2 YYNGEE. The CDR3 consists of 16 residues. The J segment lost 0 bases and the V segment lost 4 bases, leaving 6 bases of the junction unmatched. CDR3 bases: TGTGCCAGCAGCACAGGGACTAGCGGAAGCTCCTACGAGCAGTACTTC. This sequence encodes CASSTGTSGSSYEQYF.

V is TRBV28 and J is TRBJ1-4, with D uncertain. V lost 7 bases to trimming and J lost 5 bases, with 11 bases between them. CDR3 length equals 13 residues. CDR1 is MDHEN, CDR2 SYDVKM, per germline. The CDR3 protein is CASTIQANEKLFF. CDR3 DNA sequence: TGTGCCAGCACTATCCAGGCGAATGAAAAACTGTTTTTT.

The chain joins TRBV10-3 to TRBJ2-7; TRBD1 matches 9 bases. Germline CDR1 reads ENHRY; CDR2 reads SYGVKD. The ends lost 2 bases at V and 9 bases at J; junction bases unmatched: 11. This CDR3 is built from 15 residues. CDR3 protein: CAISETGTGSSGQYF. The DNA of the CDR3 is TGTGCCATCAGTGAGACCGGGACAGGGTCTTCCGGGCAGTACTTC.

The chain has TRBV6-5 and TRBJ2-7, with TRBD2 matching 13 bases. The CDR3 runs 15 residues. CDR1 is MNHEY, CDR2 SVGAGI, per germline. The ends lost 5 bases at V and 5 bases at J; junction bases unmatched: 6. The CDR3 reads CASSTRLAGGHEQYF. Written as DNA, the CDR3 is TGTGCCAGCAGTACCCGACTAGCGGGAGGCCACGAGCAGTACTTC.

This chain links TRBV11-2 with TRBJ1-1; D unresolved. V dropped 1 base and J dropped 6 bases, with 12 bases sitting between them. The CDR3 is 14 amino acids. The V gene's germline CDR1 is SGHAT and CDR2 FQNNGV. CDR3 coding DNA: TGTGCCAGCAGCTTAGCGGTAGGGATACCTGAAGCTTTCTTT. Encoded protein: CASSLAVGIPEAFF. Drawing the rest from reference TRBV11-2 and TRBJ1-1, the complete variable domain is EAGVAQSPRYKIIEKRQSVAFWCNPISGHATLYWYQQILGQGPKLLIQFQNNGVVDDSQLPKDRFSAERLKGVDSTLKIQPAKLEDSAVYLCASSLAVGIPEAFFGQGTRLTVV.

This clone was recorded once. V is TRBV5-6 and J is TRBJ2-7, with 7 bases fitting TRBD1. V lost 0 bases and J lost 2; bases outside the gene matches: 5. CDR3 length equals 15 residues. CDR1 and CDR2 from the germline V gene are SGHDT and YYEEEE. The CDR3 coding sequence is TGTGCCAGCAGCTTGGGTGGGACAGAAGCCTACGAGCAGTACTTC. Its translation is CASSLGGTEAYEQYF.

The chain couples TRBV13 to TRBJ2-7; 9 bases match TRBD1. Germline loops: CDR1 PRHDT, CDR2 FYEKMQ (reference sequence). The CDR3 spans 16 residues. Germline trimming cut 5 bases from V and 4 bases from J; bases unmatched to any gene: 12. As DNA, the CDR3 is TGTGCCAGCAGCCCACAAACAGGGGGCGCGTGGTACGAGCAGTACTTC. Its protein product is CASSPQTGGAWYEQYF.

The chain joins TRBV15 to TRBJ2-5; D possibly corresponds to TRBD2 (6 bases). Between the trimmed V and J ends, which lost 1 base and 5 bases, there was a span of 23 bases. There are 18 residues in the CDR3. Germline CDR1 and CDR2: LNHNV and YYDKDF (reference sequence). The CDR3 reads CATSRGFESGAGLETQYF. CDR3 nucleotide sequence: TGTGCCACCAGCAGAGGTTTCGAGTCGGGAGCGGGTTTGGAGACCCAGTACTTC.

The chain recombines TRBV27 with TRBJ2-7; 11 bases fit TRBD2. Germline V gives CDR1 MNHEY, CDR2 SMNVEV (reference sequence). Trimming cost V 5 bases and J 3 bases; bases outside gene matches: 3. The CDR3 has 14 amino acids. This chain's CDR3 is CASSSSGRVYEQYF. The CDR3, as DNA: TGTGCCAGCAGTAGTAGCGGGAGGGTCTACGAGCAGTACTTC.

Concerning this clone itself: The same CDR3 arises from other DNA sequences in this sample as well. The V and J genes are TRBV18 and TRBJ2-7; 10 nucleotides match TRBD1. Germline CDR1 is KGHSH and CDR2 is LQKENI. The CDR3 consists of 14 residues. Trimming removed 3 bases from V and 1 base from J; junction bases left unmatched: 0. The DNA of the CDR3 is TGTGCCAGCTCACCGGGACAGGGGTCCTACGAGCAGTACTTC. This translates into CASSPGQGSYEQYF.

The gene calls are TRBV29-1 and TRBJ1-2; TRBD1 agrees at 12 bases. The trim removed 6 bases at V and 6 bases at J, leaving 8 bases unmatched. This CDR3 is 14 amino acids long. CDR1 and CDR2 from the germline V gene are SQVTM and ANQGSEA. The CDR3 sequence: CSVGRDRGLDGYTF. The CDR3 DNA is TGCAGCGTCGGCCGGGACAGGGGGCTTGATGGCTACACCTTC.

The chain uses TRBV5-1 and TRBJ2-3; D possibly corresponds to TRBD2 (6 bases). The CDR3 runs to 16 residues. V dropped 5 bases and J dropped 1 base, with 17 bases sitting between them. Germline V lookup: CDR1 SGHRS, CDR2 YFSETQ. The CDR3 DNA sequence: TGCGCCAGCAGTCCCCGGGGAGGTGGGGGCACAGATACGCAGTATTTT. Translation gives CASSPRGGGGTDTQYF.

The chain carries TRBV13 and TRBJ2-7; 12 bases align to TRBD2. Germline lookup yields CDR1 PRHDT and CDR2 FYEKMQ (reference sequence). This CDR3 is 19 amino acids long. The V and J ends lost 2 bases and 2 bases, in that order; junction bases with no gene match: 13. As DNA, the CDR3 is TGTGCCAGCAGCTTATGGGAGACTAGCGGGAGCAATACTCCCTACGAGCAGTACTTC. This gives the protein CASSLWETSGSNTPYEQYF.

The chain employs TRBV7-9 and TRBJ2-7; 8 bases match TRBD1. Germline trimming cut 5 bases from V and 2 bases from J; bases unmatched to any gene: 5. This CDR3 spans 14 amino acids. CDR1 and CDR2 from the germline V gene are SEHNR and FQNEAQ (reference sequence). The CDR3 DNA reads TGTGCCAGCAGCGACCGGGACAGGCCCTACGAGCAGTACTTC. Protein: CASSDRDRPYEQYF.

V is TRBV7-9 and J is TRBJ2-5; the match to TRBD1 covers 7 bases. Germline CDR1 and CDR2: SEHNR and FQNEAQ (reference sequence). J gave up 5 bases and V 1 base, and 7 bases lay outside the gene matches. The length of the CDR3 is 15 residues. The CDR3 reads CASSLGTGPWETQYF. CDR3 coding DNA: TGTGCCAGCAGCTTAGGGACAGGCCCATGGGAGACCCAGTACTTC.

The chain employs TRBV11-2 and TRBJ1-1; D may be TRBD1 (6 bases). This CDR3 comprises 14 residues. Germline V gene data show CDR1 as SGHAT and CDR2 as FQNNGV. The V and J ends lost 3 bases and 4 bases respectively, with 12 bases between them. CDR3 sequence: CASSFKGVGTEAFF. Here the CDR3 DNA reads TGTGCCAGCAGCTTTAAGGGGGTAGGCACTGAAGCTTTCTTT.

Note on this clone: Other DNA sequences from this sample encode an identical CDR3 as well. The chain links TRBV4-2 to TRBJ1-5, with D possibly matching TRBD1 (6 bases). Per germline, CDR1 LGHNA and CDR2 YNFKEQ. V lost 0 bases, J lost 1 base, and 7 bases lay in between. The length of the CDR3 is 15 residues. CDR3: CASSQEGGSNQPQHF. The CDR3, as DNA: TGTGCCAGCAGCCAAGAGGGGGGCAGCAATCAGCCCCAGCATTTT.

The rearrangement uses TRBV7-8 and TRBJ2-5; TRBD2 might be the D (6 bases). The CDR3 contains 17 residues. Germline V lookup: CDR1 SGHVS, CDR2 FQNEAQ. Trimming removed 1 base from V and 5 bases from J, with 20 bases in between. CDR3 nucleotide sequence: TGTGCCAGCAGCTTAGTTTCGGGGGAGAGGGTTTGGGAGACCCAGTACTTC. It is translated as CASSLVSGERVWETQYF.

V usage is TRBV5-5 and J usage is TRBJ2-2; a possible D gene is TRBD1 (6 bases). The CDR3 runs 15 residues. V was trimmed by 4 bases and J by 7 bases, leaving 17 bases between them. Germline V CDR1 and CDR2: SGHKS, YYEKEE (reference sequence). CDR3 sequence (DNA): TGTGCCAGCAGCGTAGAACAGGGAACGGGCGGGGAGCTGTTTTTT. Translation: CASSVEQGTGGELFF.

The chain links TRBV27 to TRBJ1-1, with 8 bases lining up with TRBD1. Germline loops: CDR1 MNHEY, CDR2 SMNVEV (reference sequence). With V trimmed by 5 bases and J by 0 bases, 8 bases remained unmatched. CDR3 size: 16 residues. CDR3 DNA sequence: TGTGCCAGCAGTGAACAGGGGGTATACATGAACACTGAAGCTTTCTTT. Translating gives CASSEQGVYMNTEAFF.